This TCR beta chain is drawn from a study of blood T cell repertoires in COVID-19. The wider study: Whether acute or convalescent, the COVID-19 samples came from the United States, Italy and Spain. T cells, B-cell-depleted T cells, or PBMCs supplied cDNA or gDNA.

The germline gives CDR1 MNHEY, CDR2 SVGAGI. The V end lost 6 bases, the J end lost 6 bases, and 17 bases lay between the germline ends. This CDR3 contains 15 residues. Per the original data handling: Reference gene primers were amplified, and this amplification served to estimate nucleated cell counts. TCRdb's copy holds only in-frame clones and misses some; the assay was immunoSEQ multiplex PCR. D and trimming were read from the DNA, whereas the V and J calls and clone size are those reported in that table. The sample shows about 76,000 clones, 82% of them seen only once. The clonotype originates from a human donor in a cohort sampled during active COVID-19. The chain combines TRBV6-5 with TRBJ2-2; D may be TRBD2 (6 bases). Sequenced sample: peripheral blood. CDR3 in DNA: TGTGCCAGCAGGCCCGAGGCTAGCGAGGCCGGGGAGCTGTTTTTT. Protein: CASRPEASEAGELFF.